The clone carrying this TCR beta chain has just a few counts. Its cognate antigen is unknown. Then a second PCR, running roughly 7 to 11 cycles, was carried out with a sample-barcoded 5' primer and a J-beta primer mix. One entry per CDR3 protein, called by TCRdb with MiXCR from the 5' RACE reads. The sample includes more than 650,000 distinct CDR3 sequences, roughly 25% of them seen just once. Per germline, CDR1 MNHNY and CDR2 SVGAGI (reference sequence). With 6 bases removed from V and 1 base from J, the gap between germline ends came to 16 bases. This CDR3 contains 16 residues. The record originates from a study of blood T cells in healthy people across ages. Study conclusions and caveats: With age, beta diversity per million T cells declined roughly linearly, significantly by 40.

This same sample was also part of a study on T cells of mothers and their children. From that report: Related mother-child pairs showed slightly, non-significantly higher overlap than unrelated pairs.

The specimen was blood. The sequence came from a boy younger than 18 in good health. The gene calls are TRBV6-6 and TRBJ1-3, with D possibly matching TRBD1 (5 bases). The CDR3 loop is CASRPGVLISGNTIYF. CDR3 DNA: TGTGCCAGCAGACCGGGGGTGTTAATTTCTGGAAACACCATATATTTT.